One T cell receptor beta chain is described in this entry. Antigen: not known. This record belongs to a study of T cells expressing NK-cell markers. Across the whole study: It was sorted CD3+CD56-NKG2C+, CD3+CD56+NKG2C- and CD3+CD56+NKG2C+ T cells that provided the TCR beta repertoires.

Findings of the study overall: Whether the expanded NKG2C+ T cell clones recognized HCMV remained unclear. In several donors, dominant CD3+CD56+NKG2C+ clones formed roughly 1.0-7.5% of CD8+ cells.

Making the TCR beta cDNA relied on 5'RACE template switching with UMIs. TCRdb reanalyzed the 5' RACE reads, giving one entry per CDR3 protein sequence and no DNA. The record lists 300,000 to 500,000 distinct CDR3 sequences, of which the ten most abundant hold around 10%. The CDR3 extends over 15 amino acids. Germline values: CDR1 SGHRS, CDR2 YFSETQ. This receptor was obtained from a woman aged 50 to 60 in good health. Material: blood T cells: a sorted CD56 or NKG2C T cell subset, CD4+ or CD8+ T cells, or bulk PBMC T cells (not recorded which). This chain connects TRBV5-1 to TRBJ2-1; no DNA is available, so the TRBD1 call from TCRdb remains unchecked. CDR3 in amino acids: CASSLKTASYNEQFF.